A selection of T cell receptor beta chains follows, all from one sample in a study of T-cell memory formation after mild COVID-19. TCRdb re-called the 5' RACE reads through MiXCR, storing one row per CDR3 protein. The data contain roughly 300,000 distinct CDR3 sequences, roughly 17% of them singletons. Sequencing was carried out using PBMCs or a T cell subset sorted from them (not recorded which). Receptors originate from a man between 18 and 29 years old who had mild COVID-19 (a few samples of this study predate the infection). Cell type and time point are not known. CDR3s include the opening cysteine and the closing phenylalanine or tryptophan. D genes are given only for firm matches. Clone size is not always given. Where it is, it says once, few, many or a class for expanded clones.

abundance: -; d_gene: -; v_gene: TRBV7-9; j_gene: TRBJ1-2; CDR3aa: CASSLPRGAYGYTF; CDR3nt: TGTGCCAGCAGCTTACCGAGGGGGGCCTATGGCTACACCTTC
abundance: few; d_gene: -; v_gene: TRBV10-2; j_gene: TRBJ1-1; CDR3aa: CASSLDSPYTEAFF; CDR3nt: TGCGCCAGCAGCTTGGACAGCCCTTACACTGAAGCTTTCTTT
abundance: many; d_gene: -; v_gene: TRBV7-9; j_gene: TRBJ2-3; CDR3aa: CASRAKRQGNADTQYF; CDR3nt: TGTGCCAGCAGGGCGAAAAGGCAGGGGAATGCAGATACGCAGTATTTT
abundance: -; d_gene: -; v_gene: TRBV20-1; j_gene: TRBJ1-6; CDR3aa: CSARGRGYNSPLHF; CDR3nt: TGCAGTGCTAGGGGGCGCGGGTATAATTCACCCCTCCACTTT
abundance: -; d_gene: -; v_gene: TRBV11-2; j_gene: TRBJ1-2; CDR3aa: CASSGEANYGYTF; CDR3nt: TGTGCCAGCAGCGGGGAGGCTAACTATGGCTACACCTTC
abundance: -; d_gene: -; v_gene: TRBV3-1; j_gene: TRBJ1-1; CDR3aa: CASSQELGGSVDTEAFF; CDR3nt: TGTGCCAGCAGCCAAGAGTTGGGGGGAAGTGTGGACACTGAAGCTTTCTTT
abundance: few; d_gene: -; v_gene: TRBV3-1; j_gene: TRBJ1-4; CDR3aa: CASSHVGGDGEKLFF; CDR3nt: TGTGCCAGCAGTCACGTGGGGGGCGATGGTGAAAAACTGTTTTTT
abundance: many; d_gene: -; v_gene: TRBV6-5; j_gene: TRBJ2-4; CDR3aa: CASRSPLENIQYF; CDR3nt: TGTGCCAGCAGGAGCCCGCTGGAAAACATTCAGTACTTC
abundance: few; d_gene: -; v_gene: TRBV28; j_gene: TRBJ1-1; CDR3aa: CASGAQSSRAAFF; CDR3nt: TGTGCCAGCGGCGCACAGAGTAGCAGGGCAGCTTTCTTT
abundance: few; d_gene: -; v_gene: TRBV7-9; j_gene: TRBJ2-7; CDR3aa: CASRPGQGGSYEQYF; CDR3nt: TGTGCCAGCAGACCCGGCCAGGGCGGTTCCTACGAGCAGTACTTC
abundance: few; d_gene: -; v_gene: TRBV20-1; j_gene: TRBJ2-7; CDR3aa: CSARAPTAYEQYF; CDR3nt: TGCAGTGCTAGAGCACCGACAGCCTACGAGCAGTACTTC
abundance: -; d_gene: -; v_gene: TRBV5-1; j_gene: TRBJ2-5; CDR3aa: CASSTGAQGETQYF; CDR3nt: TGCGCCAGCAGCACCGGGGCGCAGGGAGAGACCCAGTACTTC
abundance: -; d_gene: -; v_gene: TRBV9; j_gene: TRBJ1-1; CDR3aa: CASSVGQRMNTEAFF; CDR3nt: TGTGCCAGCAGCGTAGGTCAGAGGATGAACACTGAAGCTTTCTTT
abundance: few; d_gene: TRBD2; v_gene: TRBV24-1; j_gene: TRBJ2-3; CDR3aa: CATSDRPSGGGKARTDTQYF; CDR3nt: TGTGCCACCAGTGACCGACCTAGCGGGGGAGGTAAGGCCCGCACAGATACGCAGTATTTT
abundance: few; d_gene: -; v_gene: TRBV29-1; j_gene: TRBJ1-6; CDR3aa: CSVAEAIKGSPLHF; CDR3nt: TGCAGCGTTGCCGAGGCTATCAAGGGATCGCCCCTCCACTTT
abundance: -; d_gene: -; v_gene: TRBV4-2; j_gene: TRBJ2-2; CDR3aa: CASSQIGTGELFF; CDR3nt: TGTGCCAGCAGCCAAATTGGCACCGGGGAGCTGTTTTTT
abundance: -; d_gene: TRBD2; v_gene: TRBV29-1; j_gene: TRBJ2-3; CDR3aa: CSVPTSGGARDTQYF; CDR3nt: TGCAGCGTTCCGACTAGCGGGGGGGCAAGAGATACGCAGTATTTT
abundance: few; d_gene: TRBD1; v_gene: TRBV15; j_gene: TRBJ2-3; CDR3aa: CATSRGGGAGTDTQYF; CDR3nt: TGTGCCACCAGCAGAGGAGGGGGCGCTGGCACAGATACGCAGTATTTT
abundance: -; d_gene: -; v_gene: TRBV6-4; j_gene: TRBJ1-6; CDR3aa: CASSVPVGTPWSPLHF; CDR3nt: TGTGCCAGCAGTGTCCCCGTGGGGACACCATGGTCACCCCTCCACTTT
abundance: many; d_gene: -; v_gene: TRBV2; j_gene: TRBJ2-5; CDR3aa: CASNRQEQETQYF; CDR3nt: TGTGCCAGCAACCGACAGGAACAAGAGACCCAGTACTTC
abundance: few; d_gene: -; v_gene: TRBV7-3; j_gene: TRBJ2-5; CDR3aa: CASSSGTQETQYF; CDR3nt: TGTGCCAGCAGCTCCGGGACCCAAGAGACCCAGTACTTC
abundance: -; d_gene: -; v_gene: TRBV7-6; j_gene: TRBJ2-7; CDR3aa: CASSLLPNSYEQYF; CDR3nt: TGTGCCAGCAGCTTACTCCCTAACTCCTACGAGCAGTACTTC
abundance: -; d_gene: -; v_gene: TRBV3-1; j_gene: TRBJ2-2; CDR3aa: CASREADGELFF; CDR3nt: TGTGCCAGCAGGGAGGCAGACGGGGAGCTGTTTTTT
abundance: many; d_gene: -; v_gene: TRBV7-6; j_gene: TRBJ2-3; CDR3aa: CASSSGTPSDTQYF; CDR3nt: TGTGCCAGCAGCTCCGGGACTCCTTCAGATACGCAGTATTTT
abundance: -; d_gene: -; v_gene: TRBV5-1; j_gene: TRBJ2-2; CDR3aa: CASSSDNTGELFF; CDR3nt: TGCGCCAGCAGCTCGGACAACACCGGGGAGCTGTTTTTT
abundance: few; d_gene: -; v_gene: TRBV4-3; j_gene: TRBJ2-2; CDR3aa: CASSQVVRDANTGELFF; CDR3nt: TGCGCCAGCAGCCAAGTGGTACGGGACGCGAACACCGGGGAGCTGTTTTTT
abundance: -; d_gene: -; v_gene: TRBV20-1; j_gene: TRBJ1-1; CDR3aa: CSAAGEANTEAFF; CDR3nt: TGCAGTGCAGCAGGGGAGGCGAACACTGAAGCTTTCTTT
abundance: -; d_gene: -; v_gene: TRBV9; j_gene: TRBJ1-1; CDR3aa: CASSLTPSGSRLTFF; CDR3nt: TGTGCCAGCAGCCTCACCCCCTCAGGGTCGCGGTTGACTTTCTTT
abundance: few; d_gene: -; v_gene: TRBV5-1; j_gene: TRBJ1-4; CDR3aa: CASRSAGSNEKLFF; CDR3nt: TGCGCCAGCCGCTCCGCGGGGTCGAATGAAAAACTGTTTTTT
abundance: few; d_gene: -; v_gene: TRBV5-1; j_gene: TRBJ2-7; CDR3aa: CASSPMSGSFYEQYF; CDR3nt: TGCGCCAGCAGCCCCATGAGCGGATCTTTTTACGAGCAGTACTTC
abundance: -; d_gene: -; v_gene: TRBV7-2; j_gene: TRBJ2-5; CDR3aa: CASSPDSSRETQYF; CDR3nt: TGTGCCAGCAGCCCCGACAGTTCTCGAGAGACCCAGTACTTC
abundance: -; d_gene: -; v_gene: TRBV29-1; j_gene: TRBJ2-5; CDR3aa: CSVEQAGETQYF; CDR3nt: TGCAGCGTTGAGCAGGCTGGGGAGACCCAGTACTTC
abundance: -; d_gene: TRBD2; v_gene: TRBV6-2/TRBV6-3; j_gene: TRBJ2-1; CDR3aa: CASSYGGGAFYEQFF; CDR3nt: TGTGCCAGCAGTTATGGCGGGGGGGCTTTCTATGAGCAGTTCTTC
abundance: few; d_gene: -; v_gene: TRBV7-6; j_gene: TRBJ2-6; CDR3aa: CASSSPTGTEPFSGANVLTF; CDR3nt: TGTGCCAGCAGCTCACCGACCGGGACTGAGCCTTTCTCTGGGGCCAACGTCCTGACTTTC
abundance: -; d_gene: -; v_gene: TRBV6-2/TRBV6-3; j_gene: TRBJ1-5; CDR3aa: CASSFSGQPYSNQPQHF; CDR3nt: TGTGCCAGCAGTTTCTCAGGACAGCCGTATAGCAATCAGCCCCAGCATTTT
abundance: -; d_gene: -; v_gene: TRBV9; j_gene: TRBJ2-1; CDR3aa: CASSVISESEQFF; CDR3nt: TGTGCCAGCAGCGTAATATCGGAATCTGAGCAGTTCTTC
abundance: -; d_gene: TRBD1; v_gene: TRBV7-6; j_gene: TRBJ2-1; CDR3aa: CASSPNQGQGPYNEQFF; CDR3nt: TGTGCCAGCAGCCCCAATCAGGGACAGGGCCCCTACAATGAGCAGTTCTTC
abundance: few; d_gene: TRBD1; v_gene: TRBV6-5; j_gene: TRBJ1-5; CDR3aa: CASSYGTDGGNQPQHF; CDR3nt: TGTGCCAGCAGTTATGGGACAGACGGGGGCAATCAGCCCCAGCATTTT
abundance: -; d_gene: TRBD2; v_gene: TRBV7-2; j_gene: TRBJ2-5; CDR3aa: CASSLNSGTSGETQYF; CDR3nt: TGTGCCAGCAGCTTGAATTCCGGGACTAGCGGAGAGACCCAGTACTTC
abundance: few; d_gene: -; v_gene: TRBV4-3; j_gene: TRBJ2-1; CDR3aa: CASSQGTGLYNEQFF; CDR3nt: TGCGCCAGCAGCCAAGGGACTGGGCTTTACAATGAGCAGTTCTTC
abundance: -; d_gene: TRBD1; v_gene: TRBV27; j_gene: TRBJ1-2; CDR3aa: CASSFIINRGSGYGYTF; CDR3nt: TGTGCCAGCAGTTTCATTATCAACAGGGGATCCGGCTATGGCTACACCTTC
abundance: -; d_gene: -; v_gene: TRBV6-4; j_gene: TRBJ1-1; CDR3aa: CASSDSGDTEAFF; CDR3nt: TGTGCCAGCAGTGACTCAGGGGACACTGAAGCTTTCTTT
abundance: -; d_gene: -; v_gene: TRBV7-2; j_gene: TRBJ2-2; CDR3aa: CASSLGVGQGTGELFF; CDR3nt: TGTGCCAGCAGCTTAGGCGTGGGGCAGGGCACCGGGGAGCTGTTTTTT
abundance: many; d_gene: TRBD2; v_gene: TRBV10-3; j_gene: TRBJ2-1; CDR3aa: CAITSGGLDEQFF; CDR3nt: TGTGCCATCACTAGCGGGGGGTTGGATGAGCAGTTCTTC
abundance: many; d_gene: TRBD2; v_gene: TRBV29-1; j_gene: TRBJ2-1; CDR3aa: CSVEGWRGAYNEQFF; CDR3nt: TGCAGCGTTGAAGGGTGGCGGGGGGCTTACAATGAGCAGTTCTTC
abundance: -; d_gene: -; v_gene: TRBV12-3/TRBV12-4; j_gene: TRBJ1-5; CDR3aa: CASSLLNSNQPQHF; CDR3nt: TGTGCCAGCAGCCTACTAAATAGCAATCAGCCCCAGCATTTT
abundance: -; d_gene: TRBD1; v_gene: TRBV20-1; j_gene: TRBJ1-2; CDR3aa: CSADGDRVYGYTF; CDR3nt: TGCAGTGCCGACGGGGACAGAGTCTATGGCTACACCTTC
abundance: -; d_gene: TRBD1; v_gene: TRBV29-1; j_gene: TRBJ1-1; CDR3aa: CSVEGQTYPEAFF; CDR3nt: TGCAGCGTCGAGGGACAGACCTACCCTGAAGCTTTCTTT
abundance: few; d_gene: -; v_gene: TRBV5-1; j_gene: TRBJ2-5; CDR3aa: CASSLAGLEETQYF; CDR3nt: TGCGCCAGCAGCTTGGCCGGCTTGGAAGAGACCCAGTACTTC
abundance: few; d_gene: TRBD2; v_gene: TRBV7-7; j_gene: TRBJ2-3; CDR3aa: CASSPRAGGFTDTQYF; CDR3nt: TGTGCTAGCAGCCCGCGAGCGGGGGGATTCACAGATACGCAGTATTTT
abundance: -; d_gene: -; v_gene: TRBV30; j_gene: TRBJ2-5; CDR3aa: CAWAQETQYF; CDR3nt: TGTGCCTGGGCTCAAGAGACCCAGTACTTC
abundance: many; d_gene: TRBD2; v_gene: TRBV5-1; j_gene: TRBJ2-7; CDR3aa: CASSLASGGYEQYF; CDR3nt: TGCGCCAGCAGCTTAGCCAGCGGGGGCTACGAGCAGTACTTC
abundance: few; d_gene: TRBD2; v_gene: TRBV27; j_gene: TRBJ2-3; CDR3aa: CASSPVGGGGPTDTQYF; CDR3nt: TGTGCCAGCAGTCCCGTCGGGGGGGGCGGGCCCACAGATACGCAGTATTTT
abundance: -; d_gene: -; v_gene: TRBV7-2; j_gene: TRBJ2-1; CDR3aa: CASSFLNEQFF; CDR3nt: TGTGCCAGCAGCTTCCTCAATGAGCAGTTCTTC